This T cell receptor beta chain was documented in a study of blood T cell repertoires in COVID-19. Study context: Samples of COVID-19 (acute and convalescent) were obtained from the United States, Italy and Spain. Sources were T cells, B-cell-depleted T cells, or PBMCs; the material itself was cDNA or gDNA.

Germline values: CDR1 SGDLS, CDR2 YYNGEE. The ends lost 3 bases at V and 7 bases at J; junction bases unmatched: 7. The CDR3 sequence is 15 residues long. Study processing details: For nucleated cells, counts were estimated from reference gene primer amplification. Data came from immunoSEQ multiplex PCR; TCRdb stores just in-frame clones and leaves some out. The V and J calls and the clone size are those of that table, but D and trimming were determined from the DNA. The sample includes about 310,000 clones, about 89% of them seen just once. This chain links TRBV9 with TRBJ1-4; 9 nucleotides align to TRBD1. This clonotype originated in a woman between 45 and 65 years old who had recovered from COVID-19. Material for sequencing was peripheral blood. The chain's CDR3 is CASSGQDRGGEKLFF. In nucleotides, the CDR3 is TGTGCCAGCAGCGGACAGGACAGGGGTGGTGAAAAACTGTTTTTT.